The 31 T cell receptor beta chains given below trace back to one sample, sequenced in a study of blood T cell repertoires in COVID-19. The method was immunoSEQ multiplex PCR; TCRdb's version includes in-frame clones alone and lacks a portion of them. The sample holds roughly 80,000 clones; roughly 88% are singletons and the top ten take roughly 6%. The sample comprised peripheral blood. All receptors derive from a man aged 50-60 years with active COVID-19.

This clone was seen just once. This chain uses TRBV4-2 with TRBJ2-7, with a possible D match to TRBD2 (5 bases). V was cut by 0 bases and J by 2 bases, with 32 bases left in between. The CDR3 totals 22 residues. Germline CDR1 and CDR2: LGHNA and YNFKEQ. The CDR3 DNA follows: TGTGCCAGCAGCCAAGAGGCGTCCCCGGGTAGCGCGATACCCGAATATACCTACGAGCAGTACTTC. The encoded protein is CASSQEASPGSAIPEYTYEQYF.

The rearrangement joins TRBV9 to TRBJ2-7, with D perhaps TRBD2 (6 bases). Germline V gene sequence: CDR1 SGDLS, CDR2 YYNGEE. V dropped 4 bases and J dropped 3 bases, with 23 bases sitting between them. The length of the CDR3 is 17 residues. The CDR3 spells CASSRGLQRTAGYEQYF. In DNA form, the CDR3 reads TGTGCCAGCAGCCGGGGACTGCAACGTACCGCAGGCTACGAGCAGTACTTC. Drawing the rest from reference TRBV9 and TRBJ2-7, the complete variable domain is DSGVTQTPKHLITATGQRVTLRCSPRSGDLSVYWYQQSLDQGLQFLIQYYNGEERAKGNILERFSAQQFPDLHSELNLSSLELGDSALYFCASSRGLQRTAGYEQYFGPGTRLTVT.

The CDR3 region has the DNA TGTGCCAGCAGCACAAGGGGGCGGGATACGCAGTATTTT. This encodes CASSTRGRDTQYF. This sequence joins TRBV7-2 and TRBJ2-3; 7 bases are a match to TRBD1. Germline assignment: CDR1 SGHTA and CDR2 FQGNSA. Losses at the gene ends were 5 bases for V and 6 bases for J; bases not matched to a gene: 5. CDR3 length: 13 residues.

The J gene is TRBJ1-2, the V gene TRBV7-8; no firm D call. V was trimmed by 7 bases and J by 8 bases, leaving 26 bases between them. The CDR3 loop spans 16 amino acids. CDR1 is SGHVS, CDR2 FQNEAQ, per germline. As DNA, the CDR3 is TGTGCCAGCACCTTGTCCACCACTCCCGAGGTACGGGGCTACACCTTC. It is translated as CASTLSTTPEVRGYTF.

The J gene is TRBJ2-7, the V gene TRBV7-8, with 10 bases that match TRBD2. CDR1 and CDR2 from the germline V gene are SGHVS and FQNEAQ. The CDR3 sequence is 13 residues long. V lost 2 bases to trimming and J lost 7 bases; unmatched junction nucleotides: 2. CDR3 in DNA: TGTGCCAGCAGCTTACTGACTAGCGGGGAGCAGTACTTC. Translating gives CASSLLTSGEQYF.

The chain has TRBV7-3 and TRBJ2-2; no reliable D call. Trimming shortened V by 8 bases and J by 1 base, and 11 bases separated the two germline ends. Germline-derived CDR1 and CDR2 are SGHTA and FQGTGA. The CDR3 has 14 residues. CDR3 DNA sequence: TGTGCCAGCGGCTCCTCAGGGAACACCGGGGAGCTGTTTTTT. Amino acids: CASGSSGNTGELFF.

CDR3 protein: CASSQRTSGTTDTQYF. The CDR3 bases are TGTGCCAGCTCCCAAAGGACTAGCGGGACCACAGATACGCAGTATTTT. V usage is TRBV18 and J usage is TRBJ2-3; 12 positions match TRBD2. This CDR3 has 16 residues. CDR1 KGHSH and CDR2 LQKENI come from the germline V gene. Trimming took 6 bases from V and 2 from J; bases not matched to a gene: 6. The entire variable domain, with the rest obtained from reference TRBV18 and TRBJ2-3, is as follows: NAGVMQNPRHLVRRRGQEARLRCSPMKGHSHVYWYRQLPEEGLKFMVYLQKENIIDESGMPKERFSAEFPKEGPSILRIQQVVRGDSAAYFCASSQRTSGTTDTQYFGPGTRLTVL.

The J gene is TRBJ2-5, the V gene TRBV5-4, with D perhaps matching TRBD2 (5 bases). Trimming removed 4 bases at V and 5 bases at J, with 18 bases between. Germline CDR1 is SGHNT and CDR2 is YYREEE (reference sequence). This CDR3 region has 15 residues. CDR3 DNA sequence: TGTGCCAGCAGCAGTTCGGGATCCAAAATCGAGACCCAGTACTTC. It yields the protein CASSSSGSKIETQYF.

The rearrangement links TRBV9 to TRBJ2-7, with D possibly TRBD2 on 6 matching bases. Per germline, CDR1 SGDLS and CDR2 YYNGEE. Trimming pared 0 bases from V and 3 bases from J, leaving 10 bases between. The CDR3 spans 14 residues. Written as DNA, the CDR3 is TGTGCCAGCAGCGTAGAGAGACTAGGCTACGAGCAGTACTTC. This encodes CASSVERLGYEQYF.

This clone has only one observation. The rearrangement uses TRBV6-5 and TRBJ2-7; 8 bases line up with TRBD1. Germline CDR1 and CDR2: MNHEY and SVGAGI. This CDR3 spans 14 amino acids. Trimming cost V 5 bases and J 5 bases; bases outside gene matches: 8. CDR3: CASSKIATGDEQYF. As DNA, the CDR3 is TGTGCCAGCAGTAAGATCGCGACAGGGGACGAGCAGTACTTC.

The chain combines TRBV6-2 or TRBV6-3 with TRBJ2-2, with D possibly being TRBD2 (5 bases). The CDR3 is 16 amino acids. V was pared by 6 bases and J by 0 bases, with 14 bases between. Germline V lookup: CDR1 MNHEY, CDR2 SVGEGT. CDR3 nucleotides: TGTGCCAGCAGCCGCGCGGGCAGGACGAACACCGGGGAGCTGTTTTTT. It translates to CASSRAGRTNTGELFF.

The genes are TRBV7-2 and TRBJ1-5, with a tentative D call TRBD1 (6 bases). V lost 1 base and J 6 bases, leaving 22 bases between the germline ends. The CDR3 sequence is 18 residues long. Germline CDR1 SGHTA, CDR2 FQGNSA. In DNA, the CDR3 is TGTGCCAGCAGCTTAGGAGGAAACAGGGTTGCTGTACTTCAGCCCCAGCATTTT. Protein product: CASSLGGNRVAVLQPQHF. The complete variable domain, with remaining parts taken from reference TRBV7-2 and TRBJ1-5, reads GAGVSQSPSNKVTEKGKDVELRCDPISGHTALYWYRQSLGQGLEFLIYFQGNSAPDKSGLPSDRFSAERTGGSVSTLTIQRTQQEDSAVYLCASSLGGNRVAVLQPQHFGDGTRLSIL.

The chain joins TRBV27 to TRBJ2-7; TRBD1 might be the D (5 bases). Germline assignment: CDR1 MNHEY and CDR2 SMNVEV (reference sequence). Trimming left V 2 bases short and J 3 bases short, with 11 bases between. This CDR3 has 14 residues. The DNA for the CDR3 is TGTGCCAGCAGTTTAAGGGGAATTCTCTACGAGCAGTACTTC. Translation: CASSLRGILYEQYF.

V is TRBV6-1 and J is TRBJ2-7, with TRBD2 as a possible D gene (5 bases). With 3 bases removed from V and 0 bases from J, the gap between germline ends came to 15 bases. The CDR3 consists of 16 residues. CDR1 and CDR2 (germline): MNHNS, SASEGT. CDR3 nucleotide sequence: TGTGCCAGCAGTGAGGCTCGGAGGAGTCCCTCCTACGAGCAGTACTTC. Protein product: CASSEARRSPSYEQYF.

The chain joins TRBV7-2 to TRBJ1-3; perhaps TRBD1 as D (5 bases). The germline V gene encodes CDR1 SGHTA and CDR2 FQGNSA. V lost 0 bases to trimming and J lost 1 base, with 10 bases between them. The CDR3 is 16 residues long. The CDR3 sequence is CASSLAGVGSGNTIYF. CDR3 nucleotides: TGTGCCAGCAGCTTAGCAGGGGTAGGGTCTGGAAACACCATATATTTT.

This clone came up once. This chain uses TRBV7-9 with TRBJ2-2; 12 nucleotides align to TRBD1. Germline loops: CDR1 SEHNR, CDR2 FQNEAQ (reference sequence). After removal of 5 bases from V and 2 bases from J, the junction contained 12 bases not matched to a gene. This CDR3 has 19 amino acids. The chain's CDR3 is CASSPTGTGGIGNTGELFF. The CDR3 nucleotides read TGTGCCAGCAGCCCAACCGGGACAGGGGGCATAGGCAACACCGGGGAGCTGTTTTTT.

The chain uses TRBV28 and TRBJ2-4; D gene uncertain. Between the trimmed V and J ends, which lost 7 bases and 4 bases, there was a span of 20 bases. The CDR3 covers 16 residues. The germline gives CDR1 MDHEN, CDR2 SYDVKM. This chain's CDR3 is CASTHTSEWRKNIQYF. CDR3 DNA sequence: TGTGCCAGCACTCATACCTCGGAGTGGCGGAAAAACATTCAGTACTTC.

The J gene is TRBJ2-7, the V gene TRBV7-2; 11 nucleotides line up with TRBD1. V lost 5 bases and J lost 6; bases outside the gene matches: 9. CDR1 and CDR2 (germline): SGHTA, FQGNSA. The CDR3 consists of 15 residues. The CDR3 coding sequence is TGTGCCAGCAGCGCCCCCTGGACAGGGGGCGGCGAGCAGTACTTC. Amino acid sequence: CASSAPWTGGGEQYF.

The chain links TRBV6-4 to TRBJ1-1; 8 bases are shared with TRBD1. Germline V gene sequence: CDR1 MRHNA, CDR2 SNTAGT. This CDR3 spans 11 amino acids. J was trimmed by 12 bases and V by 6 bases; bases with no gene match: 6. CDR3 residues: CASRGTGRTFF. The CDR3, as DNA: TGTGCCAGCAGGGGGACAGGTAGAACTTTCTTT.

The chain links TRBV6-5 to TRBJ2-7, with D possibly being TRBD1 (6 bases). V was trimmed by 1 base and J by 3 bases, leaving 13 bases between them. CDR1 and CDR2 from the germline V gene are MNHEY and SVGAGI. This CDR3 is 15 amino acids long. The CDR3 DNA reads TGTGCCAGCAGTTACTTGGACAGAGTCGGCTACGAGCAGTACTTC. This sequence encodes CASSYLDRVGYEQYF.

The gene calls are TRBV27 and TRBJ2-3; 8 bases agree with TRBD2. The V gene's germline CDR1 is MNHEY and CDR2 SMNVEV (reference sequence). V was clipped by 1 base and J by 0 bases; unmatched bases: 3. The CDR3 is made up of 16 amino acids. The CDR3 DNA reads TGTGCCAGCAGTTTATTCGGGGGGGGCAGCACAGATACGCAGTATTTT. Translated: CASSLFGGGSTDTQYF.

The V call is TRBV11-2, the J call TRBJ1-1; D possibly corresponds to TRBD1 (6 bases). Trimming took off 5 bases at V and 5 bases at J, with 12 bases between the two ends. Germline CDR1 reads SGHAT; CDR2 reads FQNNGV. The CDR3 extends over 13 amino acids. CDR3 residues: CASSPYQGTEAFF. The CDR3, as DNA: TGTGCCAGCAGCCCCTACCAGGGGACTGAAGCTTTCTTT.

The chain carries TRBV3-1 (or the pseudogene TRBV3-2) and TRBJ2-3; TRBD2 matches at 13 bases. Germline V gene sequence: CDR1 LGHDT, CDR2 YNNKEL (reference sequence). V was pared by 6 bases and J by 4 bases, with 4 bases of the junction left unmatched. The CDR3 consists of 15 residues. The CDR3 protein is CASSRTSGGPDTQYF. CDR3 nucleotides: TGTGCCAGCAGTCGGACTAGCGGGGGTCCAGATACGCAGTATTTT.

This sequence joins TRBV7-7 and TRBJ2-1; D may be TRBD2 (6 bases). The CDR3 loop spans 14 amino acids. From germline, CDR1 is SSHAT and CDR2 FNYEAQ (reference sequence). V was pared by 10 bases and J by 8 bases, with 21 bases between. CDR3 sequence reads: CAIRRFAGSDEQFF. CDR3 bases: TGTGCCATCAGACGCTTCGCGGGAAGTGATGAGCAGTTCTTC.

The chain recombines TRBV5-6 with TRBJ2-7, with TRBD1 matching over 10 bases. The CDR3 extends over 16 amino acids. V dropped 4 bases and J dropped 0; count of bases not matched to a gene: 7. The germline gives CDR1 SGHDT, CDR2 YYEEEE. CDR3: CASSEDRGQVSYEQYF. The DNA for the CDR3 is TGTGCCAGCAGCGAAGACAGGGGGCAAGTCTCCTACGAGCAGTACTTC.

This sequence joins TRBV5-4 and TRBJ1-2; 10 bases agree with TRBD1. Germline loops: CDR1 SGHNT, CDR2 YYREEE (reference sequence). The ends lost 4 bases at V and 5 bases at J; junction bases unmatched: 11. The CDR3 extends over 16 amino acids. The CDR3 region is CASSLLGQGWFYGYTF. The DNA of the CDR3 is TGTGCCAGCAGCCTATTGGGACAGGGGTGGTTTTATGGCTACACCTTC.

The chain employs TRBV20-1 and TRBJ1-1, with TRBD1 as a possible D gene (5 bases). The V gene's germline CDR1 is DFQATT and CDR2 SNEGSKA (reference sequence). V was cut by 3 bases and J by 4 bases, with 12 bases left in between. There are 13 residues in the CDR3. CDR3 nucleotides: TGCAGTGCTAGTTACGGAGGGGCCACTGAAGCTTTCTTT. This encodes CSASYGGATEAFF.

The rearrangement joins TRBV7-2 to TRBJ1-3; possible D gene TRBD1, 6 bases. The CDR3 contains 12 residues. V was trimmed by 5 bases and J by 7 bases, leaving 9 bases between them. Germline V CDR1 and CDR2: SGHTA, FQGNSA. CDR3 DNA sequence: TGTGCCAGCAGCCTAGGACAGAACACCATATATTTT. Its protein is CASSLGQNTIYF.

The chain couples TRBV5-4 to TRBJ2-3; 9 bases are shared with TRBD1. Germline V lookup: CDR1 SGHNT, CDR2 YYREEE (reference sequence). The V and J ends lost 6 bases and 0 bases, in that order; junction bases with no gene match: 5. This CDR3 comprises 15 residues. The CDR3 nucleotides are TGTGCCAGCACCCACAGGGGGCCTAGCACAGATACGCAGTATTTT. It encodes CASTHRGPSTDTQYF.

This sequence joins TRBV3-1 (or the pseudogene TRBV3-2) and TRBJ1-1; maybe TRBD1 (6 bases). Germline V gene data show CDR1 as LGHDT and CDR2 as YNNKEL (reference sequence). CDR3 length: 15 residues. V lost 4 bases and J lost 3, with 15 bases in between. CDR3: CASSPSGRGDTEAFF. DNA of the CDR3: TGTGCCAGCAGCCCGTCGGGCAGGGGAGACACTGAAGCTTTCTTT.

The J gene is TRBJ1-2, the V gene TRBV28, with TRBD1 identical over 8 bases. Germline lookup yields CDR1 MDHEN and CDR2 SYDVKM. This CDR3 has 14 residues. The ends lost 6 bases at V and 6 bases at J; junction bases unmatched: 9. The DNA of the CDR3 is TGTGCCAGCAGCCTCCCATCAGGGGGCCATGGCTACACCTTC. It translates to CASSLPSGGHGYTF.